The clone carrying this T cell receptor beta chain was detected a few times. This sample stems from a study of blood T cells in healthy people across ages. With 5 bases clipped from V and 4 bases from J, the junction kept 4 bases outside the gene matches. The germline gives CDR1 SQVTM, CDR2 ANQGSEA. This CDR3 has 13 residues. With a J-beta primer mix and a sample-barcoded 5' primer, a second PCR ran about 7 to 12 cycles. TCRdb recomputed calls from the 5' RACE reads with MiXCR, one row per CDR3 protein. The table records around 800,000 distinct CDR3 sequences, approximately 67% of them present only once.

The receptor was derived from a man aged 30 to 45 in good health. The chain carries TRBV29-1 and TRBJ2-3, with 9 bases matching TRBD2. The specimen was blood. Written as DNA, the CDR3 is TGCAGCGTTTTGGCTAGCGGGGCAGATACGCAGTATTTT. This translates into CSVLASGADTQYF.